The 15 T cell receptor beta chains in this list originate from one sample, sequenced in a study of shared clonotypes between healthy human individuals. Repertoires were generated with immunoSEQ multiplex PCR, while TCRdb's copy carries only in-frame clones and drops some. The sample shows a few million clones, approximately 96% of them seen only once. The sample consisted of naive CD4+ T cells sorted from blood. Subset defined: CD45RA+ positively selected. The receptors originated from a man younger than 30 in good health.

V is TRBV19 and J is TRBJ2-7; 9 positions match TRBD2. The CDR3 extends over 13 amino acids. Per germline, CDR1 LNHDA and CDR2 SQIVND (reference sequence). V was clipped by 1 base and J by 6 bases; unmatched bases: 1. This CDR3 reads CASSIVAGAEQYF. The CDR3 DNA reads as TGTGCCAGTAGTATAGTAGCGGGAGCCGAGCAGTACTTC.

The V and J genes are TRBV6-5 and TRBJ1-1; 9 bases match TRBD1. V lost 6 bases to trimming and J lost 1 base; unmatched junction nucleotides: 6. The germline V gene has CDR1 MNHEY and CDR2 SVGAGI. This CDR3 spans 15 amino acids. CDR3 residues: CASSDWDRANTEAFF. For the CDR3, the DNA is TGTGCCAGCAGCGATTGGGACAGGGCGAACACTGAAGCTTTCTTT.

V and J are TRBV28 and TRBJ2-2; D uncertain. The CDR3 spans 12 residues. Germline values: CDR1 MDHEN, CDR2 SYDVKM. V dropped 6 bases and J dropped 7 bases, with 9 bases sitting between them. The CDR3 DNA sequence: TGTGCCAGCAGCCAAAGGGACGGGGAGCTGTTTTTT. Translated, it gives CASSQRDGELFF. Using reference TRBV28 and TRBJ2-2 for the parts outside the CDR3, the full variable domain is DVKVTQSSRYLVKRTGEKVFLECVQDMDHENMFWYRQDPGLGLRLIYFSYDVKMKEKGDIPEGYSVSREKKERFSLILESASTNQTSMYLCASSQRDGELFFGEGSRLTVL.

CDR3 residues: CASSDVTGTGGYTF. CDR3 DNA sequence: TGTGCCAGCAGCGATGTAACAGGGACCGGTGGCTACACCTTC. The V and J genes are TRBV5-6 and TRBJ1-2; possibly TRBD1 for D (6 bases). The V end was cut by 4 bases, the J end by 7 bases, with 17 bases between. Germline V lookup: CDR1 SGHDT, CDR2 YYEEEE. CDR3 length: 14 residues.

The chain couples TRBV5-5 to TRBJ2-7; TRBD1 agrees at 8 bases. Germline CDR1 SGHKS, CDR2 YYEKEE (reference sequence). The CDR3 runs to 15 residues. With V trimmed by 0 bases and J by 2 bases, 4 bases remained unmatched. CDR3 amino acids: CASSLGGTGTYEQYF. In nucleotides, the CDR3 is TGTGCCAGCAGCTTGGGAGGGACAGGTACCTACGAGCAGTACTTC.

With respect to this clone: The sample has other DNA sequences that encode this CDR3 too. CDR3 bases: TGCAGCGCCGGGCAGGGGGCTGGAAACACCATATATTTT. Protein sequence: CSAGQGAGNTIYF. The chain carries TRBV29-1 and TRBJ1-3; TRBD1 agrees at 7 bases. The CDR3 has 13 residues. Looked up from germline, CDR1 is SQVTM and CDR2 is ANQGSEA. J gave up 2 bases and V 7 bases, and 5 bases lay outside the gene matches.

The gene calls are TRBV4-1 and TRBJ2-3, with 8 bases identical to TRBD1. CDR1 is MGHRA, CDR2 YSYEKL, per germline. J gave up 2 bases and V 5 bases, and 6 bases lay outside the gene matches. There are 15 residues in the CDR3. The CDR3 region is CASSADRADTDTQYF. The CDR3 DNA reads as TGCGCCAGCAGCGCGGACAGGGCTGACACAGATACGCAGTATTTT.

The V call is TRBV19, the J call TRBJ1-5; D remains ambiguous. V dropped 2 bases and J dropped 3 bases, with 11 bases sitting between them. The CDR3 is made up of 15 amino acids. Germline V gene data show CDR1 as LNHDA and CDR2 as SQIVND (reference sequence). CDR3: CASSIYIQINQPQHF. The CDR3 DNA is TGTGCCAGTAGTATATATATTCAGATCAATCAGCCCCAGCATTTT.

This chain uses TRBV6-6 with TRBJ1-4; 8 bases are a match to TRBD1. Germline V gene lookup returns CDR1 MNHNY and CDR2 SVGAGI (reference sequence). The CDR3 covers 11 residues. V was pared by 11 bases and J by 12 bases, with 8 bases of the junction left unmatched. The DNA of the CDR3 is TGTGCCGGGGGGACAGGCTACCAACTGTTTTTT. Its translation: CAGGTGYQLFF.

The chain joins TRBV2 to TRBJ2-2; 9 nucleotides match TRBD1. The CDR3 covers 15 residues. V shed 7 bases and J 1 base; nucleotides not matched to a gene: 4. Germline assignment: CDR1 SNHLY and CDR2 FYNNEI. The DNA of the CDR3 is TGTGCCAGCACCTCGGGACAGGGGAACACCGGGGAGCTGTTTTTT. Its translation: CASTSGQGNTGELFF.

This clone was picked up one time. The chain recombines TRBV10-3 with TRBJ1-2; 9 bases are shared with TRBD1. The junction had 8 bases not matched to a gene; V was cut back by 5 bases and J by 7 bases. The CDR3 is 14 amino acids. CDR1 is ENHRY and CDR2 is SYGVKD in the germline V gene. In nucleotides, the CDR3 is TGTGCCATCAGTCAGGGACAGGGATCAGGTGGCTACACCTTC. It specifies CAISQGQGSGGYTF.

The chain is built from TRBV5-1 and TRBJ2-1; maybe TRBD2 (6 bases). Germline assignment: CDR1 SGHRS and CDR2 YFSETQ. Trimming took 0 bases from V and 4 from J, leaving 14 bases between them. CDR3 size: 16 residues. CDR3 in DNA: TGCGCCAGCAGCTTGGGTGCGGGAAGCCGTTACAATGAGCAGTTCTTC. It encodes CASSLGAGSRYNEQFF.

This clone showed up just once. A junction end diverges from the germline sequence, so it may reflect a read error. This rearrangement joins TRBV6-1 to TRBJ2-3; 10 positions match TRBD2. Germline lookup yields CDR1 MNHNS and CDR2 SASEGT. This CDR3 region has 16 residues. The CDR3, as DNA: TGTGCCAGCAGTGGCCGATCTAGCGGGGGCACGGATACGCAGTATTTT. Protein product: CASSGRSSGGTDTQYF.

This clone was found a few times. The same CDR3 also results from other DNA sequences found in this sample. This rearrangement joins TRBV5-4 to TRBJ1-2; TRBD1 might be the D (5 bases). The CDR3 runs 13 residues. CDR1 SGHNT and CDR2 YYREEE come from the germline V gene (reference sequence). Between the trimmed V and J ends, which lost 5 bases and 2 bases, there was a span of 10 bases. The DNA for the CDR3 is TGTGCCAGCAGTCCAGACAGCAACTATGGCTACACCTTC. Its protein product is CASSPDSNYGYTF.

The sample holds a few counts of this clone. The rearrangement joins TRBV6-1 to TRBJ1-5; no firm D call. The germline V and J ends were trimmed by 2 bases and 4 bases, with 12 bases remaining between them. This CDR3 region has 15 residues. Germline V gene data show CDR1 as MNHNS and CDR2 as SASEGT. The CDR3 here is CASSETGVWNQPQHF. Written as DNA, the CDR3 is TGTGCCAGCAGTGAAACCGGGGTGTGGAATCAGCCCCAGCATTTT.